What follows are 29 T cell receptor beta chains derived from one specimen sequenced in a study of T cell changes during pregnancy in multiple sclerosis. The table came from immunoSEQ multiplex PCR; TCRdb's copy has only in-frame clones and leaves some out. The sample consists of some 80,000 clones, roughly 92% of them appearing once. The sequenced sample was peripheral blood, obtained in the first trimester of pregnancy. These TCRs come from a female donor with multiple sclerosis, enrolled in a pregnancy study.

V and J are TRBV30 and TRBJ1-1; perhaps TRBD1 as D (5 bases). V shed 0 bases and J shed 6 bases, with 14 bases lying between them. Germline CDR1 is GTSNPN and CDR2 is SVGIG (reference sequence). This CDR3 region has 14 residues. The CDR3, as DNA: TGTGCCTGGAGTGTAATGGCTAGGGGCGCTGAAGCTTTCTTT. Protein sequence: CAWSVMARGAEAFF.

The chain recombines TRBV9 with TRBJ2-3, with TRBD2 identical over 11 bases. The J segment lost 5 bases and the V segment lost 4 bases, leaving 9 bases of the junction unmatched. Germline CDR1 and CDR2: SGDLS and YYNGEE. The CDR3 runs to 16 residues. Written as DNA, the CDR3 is TGTGCCAGCAGCCCCCGGTTAGCGGGGGGGCAAGATACGCAGTATTTT. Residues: CASSPRLAGGQDTQYF.

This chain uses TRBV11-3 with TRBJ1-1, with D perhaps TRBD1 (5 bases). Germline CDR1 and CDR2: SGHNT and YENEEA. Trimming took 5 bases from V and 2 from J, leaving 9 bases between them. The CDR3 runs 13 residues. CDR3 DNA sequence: TGTGCCAGCAGCCCCGGGGGAAACACTGAAGCTTTCTTT. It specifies CASSPGGNTEAFF.

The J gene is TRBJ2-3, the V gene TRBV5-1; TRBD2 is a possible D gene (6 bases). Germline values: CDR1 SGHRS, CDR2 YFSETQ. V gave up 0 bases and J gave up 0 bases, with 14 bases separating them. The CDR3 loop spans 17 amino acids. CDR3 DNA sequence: TGCGCCAGCAGCTTGGGCGACGGGGGTCCTAGCACAGATACGCAGTATTTT. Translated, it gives CASSLGDGGPSTDTQYF.

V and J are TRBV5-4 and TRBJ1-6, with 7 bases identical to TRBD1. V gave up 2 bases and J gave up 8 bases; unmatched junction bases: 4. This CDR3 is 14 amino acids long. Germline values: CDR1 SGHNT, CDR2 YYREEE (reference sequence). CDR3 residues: CASSFRQGDSPLHF. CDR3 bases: TGTGCCAGCAGCTTCCGGCAGGGGGATTCACCCCTCCACTTT.

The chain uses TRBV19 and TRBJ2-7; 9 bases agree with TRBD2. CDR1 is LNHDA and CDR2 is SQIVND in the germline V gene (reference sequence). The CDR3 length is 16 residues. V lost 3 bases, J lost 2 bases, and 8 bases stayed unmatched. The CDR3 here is CASSIGLLAGPYEQYF. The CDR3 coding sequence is TGTGCCAGTAGTATCGGTTTGCTAGCGGGGCCCTACGAGCAGTACTTC.

The CDR3 sequence: CASSPLRDRVVFDYGYTF. CDR3 sequence (DNA): TGTGCCAGCAGCCCCCTTCGGGACAGGGTTGTTTTCGACTATGGCTACACCTTC. The genes are TRBV7-8 and TRBJ1-2; the match to TRBD1 covers 9 bases. V lost 5 bases and J lost 3; bases outside the gene matches: 16. The CDR3 length is 18 residues. Germline V CDR1 and CDR2: SGHVS, FQNEAQ. Full variable domain (outside the CDR3, taken from reference TRBV7-8 and TRBJ1-2): GAGVSQSPRYKVAKRGQDVALRCDPISGHVSLFWYQQALGQGPEFLTYFQNEAQLDKSGLPSDRFFAERPEGSVSTLKIQRTQQEDSAVYLCASSPLRDRVVFDYGYTFGSGTRLTVV.

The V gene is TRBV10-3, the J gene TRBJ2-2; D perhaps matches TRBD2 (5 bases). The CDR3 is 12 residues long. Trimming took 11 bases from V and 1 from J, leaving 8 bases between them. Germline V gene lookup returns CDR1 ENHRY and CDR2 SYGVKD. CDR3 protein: CALGGNTGELFF. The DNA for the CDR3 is TGTGCCCTTGGAGGGAACACCGGGGAGCTGTTTTTT.

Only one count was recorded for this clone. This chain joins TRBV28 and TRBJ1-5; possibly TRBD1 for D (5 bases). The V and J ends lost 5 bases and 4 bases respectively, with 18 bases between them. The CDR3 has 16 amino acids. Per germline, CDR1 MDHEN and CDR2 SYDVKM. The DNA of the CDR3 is TGTGCCAGCAGTCCCACGGGGGGACTGACTAATCAGCCCCAGCATTTT. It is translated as CASSPTGGLTNQPQHF.

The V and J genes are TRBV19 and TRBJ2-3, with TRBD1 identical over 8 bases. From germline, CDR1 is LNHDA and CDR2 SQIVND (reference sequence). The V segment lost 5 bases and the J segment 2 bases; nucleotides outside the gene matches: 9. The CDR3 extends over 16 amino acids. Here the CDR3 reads CASSPQTGALTDTQYF. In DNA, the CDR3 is TGTGCCAGTAGTCCTCAGACAGGGGCACTCACAGATACGCAGTATTTT. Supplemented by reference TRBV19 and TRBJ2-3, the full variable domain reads DGGITQSPKYLFRKEGQNVTLSCEQNLNHDAMYWYRQDPGQGLRLIYYSQIVNDFQKGDIAEGYSVSREKKESFPLTVTSAQKNPTAFYLCASSPQTGALTDTQYFGPGTRLTVL.

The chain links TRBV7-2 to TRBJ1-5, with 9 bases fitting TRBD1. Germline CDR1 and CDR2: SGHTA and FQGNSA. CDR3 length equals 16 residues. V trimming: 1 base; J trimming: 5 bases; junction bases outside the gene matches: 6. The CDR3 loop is CASSLVGQGIDQPQHF. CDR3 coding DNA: TGTGCCAGCAGCTTAGTGGGACAGGGTATCGATCAGCCCCAGCATTTT.

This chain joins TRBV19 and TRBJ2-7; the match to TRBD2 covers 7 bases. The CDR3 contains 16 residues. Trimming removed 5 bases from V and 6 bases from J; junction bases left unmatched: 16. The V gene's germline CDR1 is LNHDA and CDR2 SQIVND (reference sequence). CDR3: CASSFRTTGGSIEQYF. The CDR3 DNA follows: TGTGCCAGTAGTTTTCGCACGACGGGAGGCTCCATCGAGCAGTACTTC.

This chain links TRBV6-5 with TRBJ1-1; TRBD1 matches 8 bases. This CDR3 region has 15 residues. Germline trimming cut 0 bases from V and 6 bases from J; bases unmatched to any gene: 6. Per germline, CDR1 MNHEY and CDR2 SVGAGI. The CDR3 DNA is TGTGCCAGCAGTTACTCCGCAGGGGGCGCTTCTGAAGCTTTCTTT. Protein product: CASSYSAGGASEAFF.

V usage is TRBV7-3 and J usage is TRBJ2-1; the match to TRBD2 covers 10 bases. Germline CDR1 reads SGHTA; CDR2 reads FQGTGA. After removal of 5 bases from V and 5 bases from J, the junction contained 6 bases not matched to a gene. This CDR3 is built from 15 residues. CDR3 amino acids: CASSVLAGVNNEQFF. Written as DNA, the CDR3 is TGTGCCAGCAGCGTCCTAGCGGGAGTAAACAATGAGCAGTTCTTC.

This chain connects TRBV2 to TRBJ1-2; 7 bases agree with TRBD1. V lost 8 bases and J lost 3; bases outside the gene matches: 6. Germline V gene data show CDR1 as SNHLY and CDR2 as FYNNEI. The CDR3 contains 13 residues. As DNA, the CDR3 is TGTGCCAGCTTGAGGGACAGCTACTATGGCTACACCTTC. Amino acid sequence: CASLRDSYYGYTF.

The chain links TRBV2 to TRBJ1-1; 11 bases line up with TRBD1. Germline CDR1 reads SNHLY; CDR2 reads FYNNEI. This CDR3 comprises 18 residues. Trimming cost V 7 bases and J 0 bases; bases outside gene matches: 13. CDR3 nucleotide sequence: TGTGCCAGCATAGAATGGACAGGGGGCGCGTTAATGAACACTGAAGCTTTCTTT. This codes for CASIEWTGGALMNTEAFF. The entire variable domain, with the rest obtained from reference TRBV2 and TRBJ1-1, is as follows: EPEVTQTPSHQVTQMGQEVILRCVPISNHLYFYWYRQILGQKVEFLVSFYNNEISEKSEIFDDQFSVERPDGSNFTLKIRSTKLEDSAMYFCASIEWTGGALMNTEAFFGQGTRLTVV.

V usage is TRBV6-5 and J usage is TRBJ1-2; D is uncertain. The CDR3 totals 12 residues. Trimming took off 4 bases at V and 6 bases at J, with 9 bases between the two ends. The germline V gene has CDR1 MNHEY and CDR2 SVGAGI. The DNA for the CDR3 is TGTGCCAGCAGTTCTTCCGGGGATGGCTACACCTTC. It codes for CASSSSGDGYTF.

CDR3 region: CASSTPHYGYTF. The CDR3 region has the DNA TGTGCCAGCAGTACACCCCACTATGGCTACACCTTC. The chain links TRBV7-2 to TRBJ1-2; D gene unclear. Between the trimmed V and J ends, which lost 6 bases and 3 bases, there was a span of 8 bases. The CDR3 sequence is 12 residues long. Germline V lookup: CDR1 SGHTA, CDR2 FQGNSA.

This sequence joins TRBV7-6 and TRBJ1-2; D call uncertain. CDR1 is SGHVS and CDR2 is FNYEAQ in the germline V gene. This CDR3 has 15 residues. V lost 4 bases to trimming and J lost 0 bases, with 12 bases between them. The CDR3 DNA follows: TGTGCCAGCAGCTCTTCGGCCGGGGCTAACTATGGCTACACCTTC. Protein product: CASSSSAGANYGYTF.

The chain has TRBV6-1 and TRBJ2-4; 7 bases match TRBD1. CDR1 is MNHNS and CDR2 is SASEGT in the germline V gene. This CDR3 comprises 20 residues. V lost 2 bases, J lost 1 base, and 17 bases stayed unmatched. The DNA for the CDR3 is TGTGCCAGCAGTGAAATTTTAGGGGGCTCCTTAGCTACCGCCAAAAACATTCAGTACTTC. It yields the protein CASSEILGGSLATAKNIQYF.

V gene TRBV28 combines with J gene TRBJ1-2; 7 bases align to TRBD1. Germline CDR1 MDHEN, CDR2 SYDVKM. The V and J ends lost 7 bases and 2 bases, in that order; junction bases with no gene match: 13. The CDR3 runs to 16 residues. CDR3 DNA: TGTGCCAGCAAGTCGAGTTCGGGCAGGGGGAACTATGGCTACACCTTC. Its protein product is CASKSSSGRGNYGYTF.

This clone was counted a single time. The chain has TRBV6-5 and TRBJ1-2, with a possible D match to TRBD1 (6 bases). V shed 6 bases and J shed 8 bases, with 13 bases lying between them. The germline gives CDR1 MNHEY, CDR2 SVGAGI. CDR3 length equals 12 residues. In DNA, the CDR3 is TGTGCCAGCAGAGGTACAGGGCACGGCTACACCTTC. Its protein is CASRGTGHGYTF.

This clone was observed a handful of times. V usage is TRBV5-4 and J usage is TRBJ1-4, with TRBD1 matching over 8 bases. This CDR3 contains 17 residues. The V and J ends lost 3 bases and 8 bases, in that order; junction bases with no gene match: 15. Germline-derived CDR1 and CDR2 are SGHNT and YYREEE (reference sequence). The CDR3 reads CASSSKRAGGAEEKLFF. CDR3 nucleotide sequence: TGTGCCAGCAGCTCAAAACGTGCAGGGGGCGCAGAAGAAAAACTGTTTTTT.

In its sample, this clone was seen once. CDR3: CASGAGGYSSYEQYF. The CDR3 nucleotides are TGTGCGAGCGGGGCAGGGGGTTACAGCTCCTACGAGCAGTACTTC. The gene calls are TRBV5-4 and TRBJ2-7; D could derive from TRBD1 or TRBD2 (7 bases each). There are 15 residues in the CDR3. CDR1 and CDR2 from the germline V gene are SGHNT and YYREEE (reference sequence).

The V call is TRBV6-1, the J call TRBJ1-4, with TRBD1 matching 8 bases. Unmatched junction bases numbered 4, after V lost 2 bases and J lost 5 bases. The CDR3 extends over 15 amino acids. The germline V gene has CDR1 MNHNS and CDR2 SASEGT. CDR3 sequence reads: CASSEKTGENEKLFF. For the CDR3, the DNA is TGTGCCAGCAGTGAAAAGACAGGGGAAAATGAAAAACTGTTTTTT.

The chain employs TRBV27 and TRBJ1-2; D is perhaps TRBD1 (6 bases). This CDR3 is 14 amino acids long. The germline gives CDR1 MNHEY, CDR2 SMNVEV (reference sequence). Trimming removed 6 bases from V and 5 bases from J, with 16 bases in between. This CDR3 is CASRSGGGGYGYTF. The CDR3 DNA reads TGTGCCAGCAGGTCGGGAGGGGGGGGATATGGCTACACCTTC.

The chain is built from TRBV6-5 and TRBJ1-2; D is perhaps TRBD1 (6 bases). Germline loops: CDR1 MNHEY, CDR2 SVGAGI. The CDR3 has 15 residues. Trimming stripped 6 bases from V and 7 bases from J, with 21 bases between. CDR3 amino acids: CASRKVVDRSIGYTF. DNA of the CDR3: TGTGCCAGCAGAAAAGTGGTCGACAGGTCGATTGGCTACACCTTC.

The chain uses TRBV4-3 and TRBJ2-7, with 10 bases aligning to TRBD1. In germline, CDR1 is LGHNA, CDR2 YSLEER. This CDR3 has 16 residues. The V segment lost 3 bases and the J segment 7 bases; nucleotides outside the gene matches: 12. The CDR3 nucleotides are TGCGCCAGCAGCCACGGGACAGGGGACAACTCTGGGGAGCAGTACTTC. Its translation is CASSHGTGDNSGEQYF.

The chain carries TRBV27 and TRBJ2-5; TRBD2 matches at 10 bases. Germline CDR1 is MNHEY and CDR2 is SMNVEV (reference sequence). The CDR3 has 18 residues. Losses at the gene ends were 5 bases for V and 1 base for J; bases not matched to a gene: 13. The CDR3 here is CASSPGLADLQGQETQYF. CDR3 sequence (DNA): TGTGCCAGCAGTCCCGGACTAGCGGATCTACAGGGCCAAGAGACCCAGTACTTC.